The entry that follows covers one T cell receptor (beta chain) sequence. This CDR3 comprises 18 residues. V was clipped by 3 bases and J by 0 bases; unmatched bases: 13. Germline assignment: CDR1 LNHDA and CDR2 SQIVND (reference sequence). Only in-frame clones appear in the TCRdb table, and some are missing; sequencing was by immunoSEQ multiplex PCR. Altogether under 30,000 clones are present, about 88% being singletons, with the ten largest covering about 6.9%. The data are from a study of T cell changes during pregnancy in multiple sclerosis. The starting material was CD8+ T cells from peripheral blood mononuclear cells, obtained in the second trimester of pregnancy. The sequence was obtained from a female donor with multiple sclerosis, enrolled in a pregnancy study. V is TRBV19 and J is TRBJ2-5, with 7 bases identical to TRBD1. The CDR3 here is CASSMERDSSTYQETQYF. DNA of the CDR3: TGTGCCAGTAGTATGGAAAGGGACAGTTCTACGTACCAAGAGACCCAGTACTTC.